This TCR beta chain came from a study of tumour-infiltrating T cells in Burkitt lymphoma. This clone is large within its sample. Other DNA variants within this sample encode the same CDR3. Method: immunoSEQ multiplex PCR; TCRdb's copy keeps in-frame clones and lacks some. The repertoire consists of over a thousand clones, with around 10% occurring once and the leading ten covering 14%. In germline, CDR1 is SGDLS, CDR2 YYNGEE. V shed 3 bases and J shed 1 base, with 7 bases lying between them. The CDR3 consists of 13 residues. This receptor was taken from a human donor with Burkitt lymphoma. Sequenced sample: tumor tissue. This chain links TRBV9 with TRBJ1-1; D is undetermined. CDR3 amino acids: CASSDSGNTEAFF. CDR3 DNA sequence: TGTGCCAGCAGCGACAGCGGGAACACTGAAGCTTTCTTT.